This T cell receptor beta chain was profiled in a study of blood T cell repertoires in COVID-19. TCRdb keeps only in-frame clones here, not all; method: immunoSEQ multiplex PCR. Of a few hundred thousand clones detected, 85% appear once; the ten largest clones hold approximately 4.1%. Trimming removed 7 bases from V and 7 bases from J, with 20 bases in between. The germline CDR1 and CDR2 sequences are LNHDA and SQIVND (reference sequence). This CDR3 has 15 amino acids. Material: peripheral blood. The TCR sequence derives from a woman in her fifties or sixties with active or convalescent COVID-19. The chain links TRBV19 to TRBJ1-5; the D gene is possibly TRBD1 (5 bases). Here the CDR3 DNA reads TGTGCCAGTACTAGGGGCCCTCGCGGAGGGCAGCCCCAGCATTTT. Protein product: CASTRGPRGGQPQHF.